A selection of T cell receptor beta chains follows, all from one sample in a study of regulatory T cells in long-lasting Graves disease. TCRdb used MiXCR to reprocess the multiplex PCR reads, holding one entry per CDR3 protein. Of 400,000 to 500,000 distinct CDR3 sequences detected, 16% appear once; the ten largest clones hold roughly 10%. The sample was also reused in another study, on T cells in Graves' hyperthyroidism and ophthalmopathy.

Sequencing was performed on peripheral blood mononuclear cells (PBMCs), taken at new diagnosis, from a patient treated with antithyroid drugs. These TCRs come from a young woman with Graves disease. CDR3s include the opening cysteine and the closing phenylalanine or tryptophan. The D gene is left open where the match is weak. A row's size may be missing; if present it is once, few, many or a size class.

size,V,J,D,CDR3
many,TRBV6-5,TRBJ2-5,NA,CASSYSPDETQYF
many,TRBV6-5,TRBJ2-2,NA,CASSYLGADTGELFF
NA,TRBV2,TRBJ1-3,NA,CASRLTESGNTIYF
many,TRBV10-3,TRBJ1-1,NA,CAINLGGRWTEAFF
many,TRBV7-3,TRBJ2-2,TRBD1,CASSRDRENTGELFF
many,TRBV28,TRBJ2-7,TRBD1,CASRGQGRSYEQYF
NA,TRBV5-1,TRBJ2-7,TRBD1,CASRSDGTGGSHEQYF
NA,TRBV7-2,TRBJ2-4,TRBD2,CASSLIAGGVAKNIQYF
NA,TRBV18,TRBJ1-3,TRBD1,CASSPPTGAGNTIYF
few,TRBV7-9,TRBJ1-5,TRBD1,CASSLGAGTGANNQPQHF
many,TRBV7-8,TRBJ2-1,NA,CASSRGQGIYNEQFF
NA,TRBV20-1,TRBJ2-3,TRBD2,CSARWGGGPDTQYF
many,TRBV3-1,TRBJ2-2,NA,CASSRSGGELFF
few,TRBV6-1,TRBJ1-6,NA,CASKQDSSSGAYNSPLHF
NA,TRBV19,TRBJ2-7,TRBD2,CASSSLAGEIHEQYF
few,TRBV5-1,TRBJ2-2,TRBD2,CASSFLAGGRTGELFF
many,TRBV18,TRBJ2-3,NA,CASSPRDFSRDTQYF
NA,TRBV10-3,TRBJ1-2,NA,CAISEIRTESYGYTF
many,TRBV20-1,TRBJ2-3,TRBD2,CSAEAGGSTDTQYF
many,TRBV29-1,TRBJ1-4,TRBD1,CSGLTGDNEKLFF
many,TRBV6-2/TRBV6-3,TRBJ2-7,TRBD2,CASIHNLAGGSYEQYF
few,TRBV19,TRBJ2-1,TRBD2,CASSIRREGRNEQFF
NA,TRBV7-2,TRBJ1-4,NA,CASSLRGVVATNEKLFF
many,TRBV28,TRBJ2-7,TRBD2,CARGSGGSSYEQYF